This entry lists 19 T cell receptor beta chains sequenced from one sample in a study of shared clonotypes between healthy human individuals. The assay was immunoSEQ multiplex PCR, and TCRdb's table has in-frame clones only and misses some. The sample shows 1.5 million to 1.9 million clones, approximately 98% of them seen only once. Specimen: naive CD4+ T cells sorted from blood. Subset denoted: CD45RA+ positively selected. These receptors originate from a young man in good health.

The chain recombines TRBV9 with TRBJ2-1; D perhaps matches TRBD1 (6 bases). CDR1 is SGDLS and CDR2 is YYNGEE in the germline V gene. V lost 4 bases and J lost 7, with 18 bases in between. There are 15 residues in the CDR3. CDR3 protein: CASSLAEQGWNEQFF. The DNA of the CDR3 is TGTGCCAGCAGCCTGGCTGAACAGGGTTGGAATGAGCAGTTCTTC.

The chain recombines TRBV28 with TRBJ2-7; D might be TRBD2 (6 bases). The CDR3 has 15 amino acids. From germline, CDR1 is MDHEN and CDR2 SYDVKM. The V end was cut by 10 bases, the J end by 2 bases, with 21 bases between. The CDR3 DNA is TGTGCCACCTGCGGGACCGGGGAGATCCCCTACGAGCAGTACTTC. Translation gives CATCGTGEIPYEQYF.

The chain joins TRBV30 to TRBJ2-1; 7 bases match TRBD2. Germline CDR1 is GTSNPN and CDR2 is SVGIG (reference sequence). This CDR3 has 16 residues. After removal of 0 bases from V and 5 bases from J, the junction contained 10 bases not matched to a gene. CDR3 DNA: TGTGCCTGGAGTGTACATGCGGGAGTAATGCACAATGAGCAGTTCTTC. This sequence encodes CAWSVHAGVMHNEQFF.

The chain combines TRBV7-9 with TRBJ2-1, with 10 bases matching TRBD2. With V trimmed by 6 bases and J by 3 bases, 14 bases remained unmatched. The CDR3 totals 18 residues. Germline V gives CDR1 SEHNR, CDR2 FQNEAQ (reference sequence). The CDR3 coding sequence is TGTGCCAGCAGTCAGGACAGGGTTCTAGCGGGAGTCTACAATGAGCAGTTCTTC. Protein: CASSQDRVLAGVYNEQFF.

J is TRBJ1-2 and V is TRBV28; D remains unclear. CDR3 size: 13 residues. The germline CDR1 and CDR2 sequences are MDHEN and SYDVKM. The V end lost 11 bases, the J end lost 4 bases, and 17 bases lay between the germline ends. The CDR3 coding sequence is TGTGCCGCGATAAAAACAACCTCCTATGGCTACACCTTC. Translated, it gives CAAIKTTSYGYTF.

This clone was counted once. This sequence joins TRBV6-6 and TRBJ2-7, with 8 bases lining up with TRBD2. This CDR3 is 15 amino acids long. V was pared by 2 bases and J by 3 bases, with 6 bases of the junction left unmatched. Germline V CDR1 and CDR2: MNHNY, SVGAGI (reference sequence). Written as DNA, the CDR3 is TGTGCCAGCAGTTACCCGGGAGGGGGGAACTACGAGCAGTACTTC. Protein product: CASSYPGGGNYEQYF.

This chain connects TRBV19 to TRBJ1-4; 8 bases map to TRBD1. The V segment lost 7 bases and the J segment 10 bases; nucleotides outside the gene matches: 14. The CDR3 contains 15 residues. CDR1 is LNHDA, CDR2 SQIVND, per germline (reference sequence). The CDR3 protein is CASTDYKGQGRKLFF. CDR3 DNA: TGTGCCAGTACCGACTACAAAGGACAGGGCCGAAAACTGTTTTTT.

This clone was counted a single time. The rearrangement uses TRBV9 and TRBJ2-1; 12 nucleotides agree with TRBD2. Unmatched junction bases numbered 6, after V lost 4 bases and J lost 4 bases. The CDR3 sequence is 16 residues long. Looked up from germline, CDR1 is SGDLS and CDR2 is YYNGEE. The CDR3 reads CASSTQGLAGYNEQFF. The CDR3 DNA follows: TGTGCCAGCAGCACCCAAGGACTAGCGGGATACAATGAGCAGTTCTTC.

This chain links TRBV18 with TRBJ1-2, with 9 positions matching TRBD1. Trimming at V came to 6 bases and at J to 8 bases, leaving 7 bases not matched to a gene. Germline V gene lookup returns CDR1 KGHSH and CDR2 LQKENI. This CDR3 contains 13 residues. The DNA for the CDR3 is TGTGCCAGCTCCCGGACAGGGGAGGAAGGCTACACCTTC. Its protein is CASSRTGEEGYTF.

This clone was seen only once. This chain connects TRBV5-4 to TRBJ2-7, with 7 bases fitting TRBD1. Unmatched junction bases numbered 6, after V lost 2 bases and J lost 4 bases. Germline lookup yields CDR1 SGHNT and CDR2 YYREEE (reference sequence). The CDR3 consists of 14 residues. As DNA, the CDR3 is TGTGCCAGCAGCTTCGCCGACAGGGAATACGAGCAGTACTTC. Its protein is CASSFADREYEQYF.

The CDR3 coding sequence is TGCAGCGTTGTGGGCAGGGACGGCTACACCTTC. This gives the protein CSVVGRDGYTF. The rearrangement joins TRBV29-1 to TRBJ1-2; possible D gene TRBD1, 5 bases. There are 11 residues in the CDR3. V lost 4 bases, J lost 8 bases, and 11 bases lay in between. CDR1 and CDR2 from the germline V gene are SQVTM and ANQGSEA.

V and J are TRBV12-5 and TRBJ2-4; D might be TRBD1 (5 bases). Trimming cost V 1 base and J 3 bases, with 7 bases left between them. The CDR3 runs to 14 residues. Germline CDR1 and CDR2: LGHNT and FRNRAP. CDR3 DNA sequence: TGTGCTAGTGGTTTGGGGGGCGGCAAAAACATTCAGTACTTC. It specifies CASGLGGGKNIQYF.

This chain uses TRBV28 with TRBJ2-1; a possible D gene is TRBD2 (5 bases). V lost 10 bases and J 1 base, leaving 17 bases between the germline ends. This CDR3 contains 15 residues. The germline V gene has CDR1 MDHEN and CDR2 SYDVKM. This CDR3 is CATKRAPGSYNEQFF. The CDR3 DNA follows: TGTGCCACCAAACGGGCCCCGGGGTCCTACAATGAGCAGTTCTTC.

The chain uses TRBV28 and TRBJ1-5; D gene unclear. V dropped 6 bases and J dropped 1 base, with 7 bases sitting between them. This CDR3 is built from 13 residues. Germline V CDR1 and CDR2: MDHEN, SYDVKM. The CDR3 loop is CASSSSSNQPQHF. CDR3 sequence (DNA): TGTGCCAGCAGCTCATCAAGCAATCAGCCCCAGCATTTT.

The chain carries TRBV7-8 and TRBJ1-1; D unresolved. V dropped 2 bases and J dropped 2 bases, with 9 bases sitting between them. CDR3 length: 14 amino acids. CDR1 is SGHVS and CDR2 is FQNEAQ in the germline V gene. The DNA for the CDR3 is TGTGCCAGCAGCTTACGGGTAGCCAACACTGAAGCTTTCTTT. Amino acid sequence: CASSLRVANTEAFF.

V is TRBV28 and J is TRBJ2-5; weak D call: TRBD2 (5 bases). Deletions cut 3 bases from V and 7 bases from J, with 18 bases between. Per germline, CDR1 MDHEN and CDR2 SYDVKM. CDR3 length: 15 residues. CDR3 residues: CASSFGDSRGVTQYF. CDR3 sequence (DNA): TGTGCCAGCAGTTTTGGGGATAGTCGGGGAGTGACCCAGTACTTC.

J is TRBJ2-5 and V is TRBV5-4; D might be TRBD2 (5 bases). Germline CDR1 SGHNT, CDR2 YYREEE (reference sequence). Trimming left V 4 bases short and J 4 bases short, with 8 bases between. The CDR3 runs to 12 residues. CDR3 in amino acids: CASSPGGETQYF. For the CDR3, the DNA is TGTGCCAGCAGCCCCGGAGGAGAGACCCAGTACTTC.

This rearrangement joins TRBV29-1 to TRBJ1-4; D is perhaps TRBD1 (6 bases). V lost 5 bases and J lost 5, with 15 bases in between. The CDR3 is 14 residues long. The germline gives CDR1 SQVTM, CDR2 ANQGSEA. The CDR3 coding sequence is TGCAGCGTTCTTCGGACAGAGTCAAATGAAAAACTGTTTTTT. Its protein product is CSVLRTESNEKLFF.

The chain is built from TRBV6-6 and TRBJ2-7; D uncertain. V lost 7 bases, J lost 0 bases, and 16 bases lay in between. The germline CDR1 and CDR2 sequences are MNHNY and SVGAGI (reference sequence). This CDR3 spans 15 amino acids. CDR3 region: CASKKDLTYSYEQYF. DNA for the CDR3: TGTGCCAGCAAGAAGGACCTAACCTACTCCTACGAGCAGTACTTC.